This paragraph reports one T cell receptor beta chain. In the source study's methods: Counts of nucleated cells, estimated from reference gene primer amplification, were obtained. TCRdb's copy holds only in-frame clones and misses some; the assay was immunoSEQ multiplex PCR. D and trimming come from the DNA, and the V and J calls and clone size come from that table. The table lists nearly 50,000 clones, over 70% of them singletons. Recruited during active infection, patients (from Seattle) were subsequently followed longitudinally. CDR1 and CDR2 (germline): MNHNS, SASEGT. This CDR3 has 11 amino acids. Trimming removed 3 bases from V and 9 bases from J, with 9 bases in between. These data belong to a study of blood T cell repertoires in COVID-19.

The chain carries TRBV6-1 and TRBJ2-7, with D possibly matching TRBD1 (5 bases). Sequenced material: peripheral blood. The sequence derives from an elderly woman with COVID-19, enrolled during active disease. The CDR3 DNA sequence: TGTGCCAGCAGTGAGAACACAGGGCAGTACTTC. As protein: CASSENTGQYF.